This paragraph covers one T cell receptor (beta chain) sequence. The junction shows a germline mismatch at one end, possibly a read error. The sample originates from a study of tumor and adjacent non-tumor tissue in lung cancer. Study in general: The cohort had about 12 adenocarcinoma, 2 squamous cell and 1 small cell patients.

Germline V lookup: CDR1 MGHRA, CDR2 YSYEKL. This CDR3 region has 17 residues. Three rounds of nested PCR, following a modified ARM-PCR protocol, produced the TCRbeta library. MiXCR was run by TCRdb on the multiplex PCR reads, yielding one entry per CDR3 protein. The sample shows tens of thousands of distinct CDR3 sequences, 76% of them seen only once. This sample's RNA came from whole unsorted tissue. The normal lung tissue was taken more than 3 cm from the tumor edge. This sequence was found in a man aged 65-85 years with non-small cell lung cancer. The genes are TRBV4-1 and TRBJ1-5, with 8 bases matching TRBD1. The sample comprised distant non-tumor lung tissue. The CDR3 here is CTSSEVSSVTGGQPQHF. CDR3 coding DNA: TGCACCAGCAGCGAAGTAAGCTCTGTTACAGGGGGTCAGCCCCAGCATTTT.